The 8 T cell receptor beta chains listed next were all sequenced from one sample in a study of CD8+ T cells in alopecia areata. Treatment noted: oral pan-JAK inhibitor, 5-10 mg twice daily. RNA was isolated and reverse transcribed to cDNA, the sequencing template. Data came from immunoSEQ multiplex PCR; TCRdb stores just in-frame clones and leaves some out. The data hold 190,000 or so clones, with roughly 62% observed a single time. The sequenced sample was CD8+ T cells sorted from blood, obtained at week 24, from a patient treated with tofacitinib. The receptors stem from a human donor with alopecia areata.

The rearrangement uses TRBV7-6 and TRBJ2-2; 11 bases fit TRBD2. The ends lost 4 bases at V and 4 bases at J; junction bases unmatched: 8. Germline CDR1 reads SGHVS; CDR2 reads FNYEAQ. CDR3 length: 17 residues. CDR3 bases: TGTGCCAGCAGCTCCGTAGCGGGGGGGCAAAGCACCGGGGAGCTGTTTTTT. Amino acid sequence: CASSSVAGGQSTGELFF.

The CDR3 DNA follows: TGTGCCAGCTCACCTACAGGGGGCCAAGAGACCCAGTACTTC. Protein: CASSPTGGQETQYF. The V gene is TRBV18, the J gene TRBJ2-5; 8 bases align to TRBD1. The length of the CDR3 is 14 residues. CDR1 KGHSH and CDR2 LQKENI come from the germline V gene. With 3 bases clipped from V and 1 base from J, the junction kept 1 base outside the gene matches.

This clone was counted between two and nine times. The genes are TRBV5-1 and TRBJ1-6, with D perhaps matching TRBD1 (6 bases). The CDR3 has 13 amino acids. The germline gives CDR1 SGHRS, CDR2 YFSETQ. Between the trimmed V and J ends, which lost 5 bases and 7 bases, there was a span of 10 bases. The CDR3 nucleotides read TGCGCCAGCAGTCGCAGGGGAAATTCACCCCTCCACTTT. This translates into CASSRRGNSPLHF.

CDR3 in amino acids: CASSELAGARETQYF. CDR3 DNA: TGCGCCAGCAGTGAGCTAGCGGGGGCCCGGGAGACCCAGTACTTC. This chain links TRBV10-2 with TRBJ2-5, with TRBD2 matching over 10 bases. With V trimmed by 2 bases and J by 5 bases, 5 bases remained unmatched. The CDR3 has 15 residues. Germline V gives CDR1 WSHSY, CDR2 SAAADI.

This sequence joins TRBV21-1 and TRBJ2-7; no DNA check was done on the table's D call, TRBD1. TRBV21-1 is noted as a pseudogene. There are 9 residues in the CDR3. The CDR3, as DNA: TGTGCCGGTCACAGCAAGCAGTACTTC. Translating it yields CAGHSKQYF.

A note on this clone: The junction departs from germline at one end; a sequencing error may be responsible. This chain uses TRBV19 with TRBJ2-7; D is possibly TRBD1 or TRBD2 (5 bases each). The CDR3 contains 11 residues. Germline V CDR1 and CDR2: LNHDA, SQIVND (reference sequence). The CDR3 bases are TGTGCCAGTAGTACCGGGACGGAACGAGTTTTC. This translates into CASSTGTERVF.

This chain connects TRBV7-9 to TRBJ2-2, with D perhaps TRBD1 (6 bases). Germline V CDR1 and CDR2: SEHNR, FQNEAQ (reference sequence). Deletions cut 6 bases from V and 4 bases from J, with 9 bases between. This CDR3 comprises 13 residues. CDR3 residues: CASRQGVTGELFF. For the CDR3, the DNA is TGTGCCAGCAGACAGGGCGTCACCGGGGAGCTGTTTTTT.

The V and J genes are TRBV4-1 and TRBJ2-7, with D perhaps matching TRBD2 (5 bases). CDR3 length: 17 amino acids. V was clipped by 1 base and J by 1 base, with 17 bases between them. In germline, CDR1 is MGHRA, CDR2 YSYEKL. For the CDR3, the DNA is TGCGCCAGCAGCCAAGCTTGGACTTCCGAGTCGTCCTACGAGCAGTACTTC. Translation gives CASSQAWTSESSYEQYF.